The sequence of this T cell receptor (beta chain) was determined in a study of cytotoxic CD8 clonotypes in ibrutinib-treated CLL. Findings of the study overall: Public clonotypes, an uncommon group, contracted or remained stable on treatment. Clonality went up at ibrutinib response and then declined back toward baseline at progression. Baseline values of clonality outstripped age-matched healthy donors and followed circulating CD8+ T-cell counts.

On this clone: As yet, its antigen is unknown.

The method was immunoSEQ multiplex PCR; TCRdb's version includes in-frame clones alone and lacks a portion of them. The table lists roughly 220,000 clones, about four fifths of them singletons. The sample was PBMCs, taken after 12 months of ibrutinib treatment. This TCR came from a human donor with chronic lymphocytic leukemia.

The CDR3 sequence is CASSEGARATDTQYF. The CDR3 nucleotides are TGTGCCAGCAGTGAAGGGGCCAGGGCCACAGATACGCAGTATTTT. This chain joins TRBV6-1 and TRBJ2-3, with a tentative D call TRBD1 (5 bases). This CDR3 spans 15 amino acids. Between the trimmed V and J ends, which lost 1 base and 2 bases, there was a span of 10 bases. Germline V lookup: CDR1 MNHNS, CDR2 SASEGT.